The source of this TCR beta chain is a study of shared clonotypes between healthy human individuals. Points from the study as a whole: How much donors shared clonotypes was expected to be affected by sequencing depth. Inspection by rarefaction showed sorted-subset sequencing to be incomplete despite large depth. A reduction in generation probabilities was seen for non-shared clonotypes relative to those shared by all four donors.

Clones were read by immunoSEQ multiplex PCR, and TCRdb kept only the in-frame ones, dropping some. The sample records some 2,000,000 clones, 90% to 95% being singletons. The CDR3 spans 15 residues. V was shortened by 4 bases and J by 5 bases, with 16 bases between the two germline ends. Germline V lookup: CDR1 SGHRS, CDR2 YFSETQ. This clone was counted once. The target antigen is unknown. The sample comprised naive CD4+ T cells sorted from blood. The sample's subset: CD45RA+ positively selected. The chain carries TRBV5-1 and TRBJ2-1; weak D call: TRBD2 (6 bases). The receptor's source is a man younger than 30 in good health. The CDR3 region has the DNA TGCGCCAGCAGCCTCGTGGCGGAGGGGCACAATGAGCAGTTCTTC. Protein product: CASSLVAEGHNEQFF. The whole variable domain, remainder taken from reference TRBV5-1 and TRBJ2-1, is KAGVTQTPRYLIKTRGQQVTLSCSPISGHRSVSWYQQTPGQGLQFLFEYFSETQRNKGNFPGRFSGRQFSNSRSEMNVSTLELGDSALYLCASSLVAEGHNEQFFGPGTRLTVL.